This section outlines one TCR beta chain sequence together with its context. CDR3 length: 14 amino acids. From germline, CDR1 is GTSNPN and CDR2 SVGIG (reference sequence). The V end was cut by 2 bases, the J end by 1 base, with 11 bases between. The data originate from a study of blood T cell repertoires in COVID-19. Study as a whole: The analysed material was cDNA or gDNA that came from T cells, B-cell-depleted T cells, or PBMCs.

Generated by immunoSEQ multiplex PCR, the TCRdb table keeps only in-frame clones and is missing some. This sample carries 250,000 to 350,000 clones, roughly 90% of them seen once, and the ten largest clones take 2.2%. The genes are TRBV30 and TRBJ1-1; D uncertain. The sequenced sample consisted of peripheral blood. This clonotype originated in a woman in her 50s who had recovered from COVID-19. The CDR3 is CAWSNPGRNTEAFF. For the CDR3, the DNA is TGTGCCTGGAGTAATCCTGGGAGGAACACTGAAGCTTTCTTT.